Following are 26 T cell receptor beta chains from one sample sequenced in a study of blood T cell repertoires in COVID-19. Sequencing was performed with immunoSEQ multiplex PCR; in TCRdb, only in-frame clones are kept and a portion is missing. The sample has roughly 390,000 clones, around 87% seen once. Sequencing was done on a sample of peripheral blood. Every receptor here comes from a woman aged 25-40 years with COVID-19, enrolled during active disease.

The chain links TRBV4-1 to TRBJ2-5, with 15 bases matching TRBD2. The CDR3 covers 18 residues. The germline V gene has CDR1 MGHRA and CDR2 YSYEKL. Trimming removed 3 bases from V and 2 bases from J; junction bases left unmatched: 7. CDR3 in amino acids: CASSHAGTSGRKQETQYF. CDR3 nucleotides: TGCGCCAGCAGCCACGCCGGGACTAGCGGGAGGAAGCAAGAGACCCAGTACTTC.

This chain links TRBV5-1 with TRBJ2-7; 12 bases match TRBD1. Trimming took 4 bases from V and 7 from J; bases not matched to a gene: 6. This CDR3 comprises 14 residues. From germline, CDR1 is SGHRS and CDR2 YFSETQ. The CDR3 loop is CASSGGTGGWEQYF. The CDR3 DNA reads as TGCGCCAGCAGCGGCGGGACAGGGGGCTGGGAGCAGTACTTC. Based on the CDR3 plus reference TRBV5-1 and TRBJ2-7, the full variable domain is KAGVTQTPRYLIKTRGQQVTLSCSPISGHRSVSWYQQTPGQGLQFLFEYFSETQRNKGNFPGRFSGRQFSNSRSEMNVSTLELGDSALYLCASSGGTGGWEQYFGPGTRLTVT.

The chain couples TRBV9 to TRBJ2-6, with D possibly TRBD1 on 5 matching bases. The germline V and J ends were trimmed by 0 bases and 0 bases, with 13 bases remaining between them. From germline, CDR1 is SGDLS and CDR2 YYNGEE. This CDR3 comprises 18 residues. CDR3 loop: CASSVGTGIISGANVLTF. The CDR3 region has the DNA TGTGCCAGCAGCGTAGGAACAGGAATAATCTCTGGGGCCAACGTCCTGACTTTC.

CDR3: CASSLGAVSNQPQHF. CDR3 sequence (DNA): TGTGCCAGCAGCTTAGGGGCAGTTAGCAATCAGCCCCAGCATTTT. The chain has TRBV7-2 and TRBJ1-5, with D hard to call. Trimming cost V 1 base and J 0 bases, with 7 bases left between them. Germline V CDR1 and CDR2: SGHTA, FQGNSA. The CDR3 runs 15 residues.

V gene TRBV6-6 combines with J gene TRBJ2-1; 9 bases are shared with TRBD2. Germline V gene sequence: CDR1 MNHNY, CDR2 SVGAGI (reference sequence). Trimming at V came to 8 bases and at J to 7 bases, leaving 9 bases not matched to a gene. The CDR3 totals 14 residues. CDR3 coding DNA: TGTGCCAGCGTGGCGGGAGGGTCGTGGAATGAGCAGTTCTTC. It yields the protein CASVAGGSWNEQFF.

This chain joins TRBV2 and TRBJ2-7; 11 positions agree with TRBD2. Per the germline V gene, CDR1 is SNHLY and CDR2 is FYNNEI. The length of the CDR3 is 16 residues. The V segment lost 4 bases and the J segment 5 bases; nucleotides outside the gene matches: 10. The CDR3 DNA reads TGTGCCAGCAGTGCGTCCGTAGCGGGAGGGTTAAACGAGCAGTACTTC. It specifies CASSASVAGGLNEQYF.

This clone is a singleton in its sample. This chain connects TRBV6-6 to TRBJ2-5; a weak D match, TRBD1 (6 bases). The CDR3 consists of 16 residues. Trimming removed 1 base at V and 4 bases at J, with 16 bases between. Germline loops: CDR1 MNHNY, CDR2 SVGAGI (reference sequence). CDR3 region: CASSYWGQGRRETQYF. The CDR3, as DNA: TGTGCCAGCAGTTACTGGGGGCAGGGAAGGAGAGAGACCCAGTACTTC.

The rearrangement joins TRBV27 to TRBJ2-5; D is perhaps TRBD1 (5 bases). This CDR3 comprises 12 residues. Germline V gene lookup returns CDR1 MNHEY and CDR2 SMNVEV (reference sequence). The germline V and J ends were trimmed by 6 bases and 7 bases, with 12 bases remaining between them. The CDR3 region has the DNA TGTGCCAGCAGGCAAACAACAGGGACCCAGTACTTC. Its translation is CASRQTTGTQYF.

This clone was seen a single time. The chain recombines TRBV24-1 with TRBJ2-7, with 8 bases lining up with TRBD1. The V segment lost 4 bases and the J segment 2 bases; nucleotides outside the gene matches: 9. Germline CDR1 is KGHDR and CDR2 is SFDVKD. This CDR3 has 16 amino acids. CDR3 region: CATSDPRKTGAYEQYF. The CDR3 DNA reads TGTGCCACCAGTGACCCTAGGAAGACAGGGGCCTACGAGCAGTACTTC.

The J gene is TRBJ1-1, the V gene TRBV10-3, with D maybe TRBD1 (6 bases). The V gene lost 1 base and the J gene lost 1 base, with 13 bases spanning the gap. There are 16 residues in the CDR3. Looked up from germline, CDR1 is ENHRY and CDR2 is SYGVKD. The CDR3 reads CAISEFFDRRNTEAFF. For the CDR3, the DNA is TGTGCCATCAGTGAGTTCTTTGACAGGCGGAACACTGAAGCTTTCTTT.

This clone occurred a few times. The chain recombines TRBV19 with TRBJ2-2, with TRBD2 matching over 10 bases. Germline V lookup: CDR1 LNHDA, CDR2 SQIVND (reference sequence). Trimming removed 7 bases from V and 4 bases from J; junction bases left unmatched: 3. This CDR3 comprises 14 residues. This CDR3 reads CASTRTSGTGELFF. The CDR3 DNA is TGTGCCAGTACCAGGACTAGCGGCACCGGGGAGCTGTTTTTT.

This clone came up once. This chain uses TRBV7-2 with TRBJ2-1; D is undetermined. Germline loops: CDR1 SGHTA, CDR2 FQGNSA. With 4 bases removed from V and 0 bases from J, the gap between germline ends came to 10 bases. This CDR3 region has 15 residues. The CDR3 region is CASSYAGSSYNEQFF. Here the CDR3 DNA reads TGTGCCAGCAGCTACGCAGGTAGCTCCTACAATGAGCAGTTCTTC.

J is TRBJ1-5 and V is TRBV6-1; D unresolved. CDR1 and CDR2 (germline): MNHNS, SASEGT. V was clipped by 3 bases and J by 1 base, with 7 bases between them. The CDR3 runs to 14 residues. The DNA of the CDR3 is TGTGCCAGCAGTGAGTGGCAGAGCAATCAGCCCCAGCATTTT. This sequence encodes CASSEWQSNQPQHF.

This clone was counted between two and nine times. The CDR3 nucleotides read TGTGCCAGCAGTAAACTGGGGCCCTACGAGCAGTACTTC. Encoded protein: CASSKLGPYEQYF. This chain connects TRBV2 to TRBJ2-7; a weak D match, TRBD1 (5 bases). Deletions cut 5 bases from V and 2 bases from J, with 10 bases between. The germline CDR1 and CDR2 sequences are SNHLY and FYNNEI. The CDR3 spans 13 residues.

The CDR3 DNA is TGTGCCAGCAGCCATCCGGGACAGGGAAAGTATGAGCAGTACTTC. This translates into CASSHPGQGKYEQYF. The chain couples TRBV28 to TRBJ2-7, with 9 bases matching TRBD1. V dropped 6 bases and J dropped 7; count of bases not matched to a gene: 13. Per germline, CDR1 MDHEN and CDR2 SYDVKM. The CDR3 is 15 amino acids.

V and J are TRBV2 and TRBJ1-2; 10 bases agree with TRBD1. Trimming cost V 4 bases and J 6 bases; bases outside gene matches: 5. Germline CDR1 is SNHLY and CDR2 is FYNNEI. This CDR3 spans 14 amino acids. Here the CDR3 reads CASSVEGQGHGYTF. CDR3 coding DNA: TGTGCCAGCAGTGTTGAGGGACAGGGGCATGGCTACACCTTC.

The CDR3 coding sequence is TGTGCCAGCAGTGTCAGGGTGGGCGGGGAGCTGTTTTTT. Its protein is CASSVRVGGELFF. This chain links TRBV12-3 or TRBV12-4 with TRBJ2-2, with TRBD1 as a possible D gene (5 bases). V shed 5 bases and J shed 7 bases, with 11 bases lying between them. This CDR3 contains 13 residues.

This clone has a single count. The V gene is TRBV29-1, the J gene TRBJ2-5, with D tentatively TRBD1 (5 bases). This CDR3 has 12 residues. CDR1 SQVTM and CDR2 ANQGSEA come from the germline V gene. Trimming took 5 bases from V and 5 from J, leaving 12 bases between them. The CDR3 sequence is CSVRAGMETQYF. The CDR3 region has the DNA TGCAGCGTTCGGGCAGGGATGGAGACCCAGTACTTC. The full variable domain, its missing parts supplied by reference TRBV29-1 and TRBJ2-5, is SAVISQKPSRDICQRGTSLTIQCQVDSQVTMMFWYRQQPGQSLTLIATANQGSEATYESGFVIDKFPISRPNLTFSTLTVSNMSPEDSSIYLCSVRAGMETQYFGPGTRLLVL.

The chain is built from TRBV18 and TRBJ2-2; the D gene is possibly TRBD2 (5 bases). Germline V gene sequence: CDR1 KGHSH, CDR2 LQKENI. CDR3 length: 15 amino acids. Trimming pared 4 bases from V and 5 bases from J, leaving 14 bases between. CDR3 residues: CASSQKTGRTGELFF. CDR3 sequence (DNA): TGTGCCAGCTCACAAAAGACGGGAAGGACCGGGGAGCTGTTTTTT. The full variable domain, its missing parts supplied by reference TRBV18 and TRBJ2-2, is NAGVMQNPRHLVRRRGQEARLRCSPMKGHSHVYWYRQLPEEGLKFMVYLQKENIIDESGMPKERFSAEFPKEGPSILRIQQVVRGDSAAYFCASSQKTGRTGELFFGEGSRLTVL.

The chain uses TRBV3-1 (or the pseudogene TRBV3-2) and TRBJ2-7; no reliable D call. Germline V gives CDR1 LGHDT, CDR2 YNNKEL (reference sequence). V lost 4 bases and J lost 5, with 15 bases in between. This CDR3 comprises 14 residues. CDR3 loop: CASSRLASKDEQYF. DNA for the CDR3: TGTGCCAGCAGCCGACTGGCCTCAAAGGACGAGCAGTACTTC.

The rearrangement links TRBV6-5 to TRBJ1-3, with D unclear. This CDR3 has 14 residues. Germline CDR1 and CDR2: MNHEY and SVGAGI. The V and J ends lost 6 bases and 2 bases respectively, with 11 bases between them. CDR3 DNA: TGTGCCAGCAGCAAGAGACAAACTGGAAACACCATATATTTT. Its translation: CASSKRQTGNTIYF.

The chain recombines TRBV29-1 with TRBJ2-7; TRBD2 is a possible D gene (6 bases). The germline V gene has CDR1 SQVTM and CDR2 ANQGSEA. Between the trimmed V and J ends, which lost 7 bases and 0 bases, there was a span of 19 bases. CDR3 length equals 15 residues. CDR3 sequence: CSAIPGLTSSYEQYF. The CDR3 DNA is TGCAGCGCCATCCCGGGACTTACGAGCTCCTACGAGCAGTACTTC.

The chain employs TRBV7-8 and TRBJ2-7; D possibly corresponds to TRBD2 (5 bases). This CDR3 region has 14 residues. Germline V CDR1 and CDR2: SGHVS, FQNEAQ. Trimming shortened V by 6 bases and J by 4 bases, and 16 bases separated the two germline ends. CDR3 residues: CASSFSGSVYEQYF. The CDR3 bases are TGTGCCAGCAGTTTTAGTGGTAGCGTTTACGAGCAGTACTTC.

The rearrangement joins TRBV28 to TRBJ2-7; 7 nucleotides match TRBD1. Germline V gene data show CDR1 as MDHEN and CDR2 as SYDVKM. The CDR3 length is 17 residues. Germline trimming cut 3 bases from V and 2 bases from J; bases unmatched to any gene: 13. The DNA of the CDR3 is TGTGCCAGCAGTTTCCCCTACGGCCGGACAGGTACCTACGAGCAGTACTTC. It codes for CASSFPYGRTGTYEQYF.

The J gene is TRBJ2-4, the V gene TRBV4-3; D is perhaps TRBD1 (5 bases). The length of the CDR3 is 16 residues. V lost 4 bases, J lost 0 bases, and 13 bases lay in between. Germline CDR1 reads LGHNA; CDR2 reads YSLEER. For the CDR3, the DNA is TGCGCCAGCAGCCGAGGACAAGGTCTAGCCAAAAACATTCAGTACTTC. Amino acid sequence: CASSRGQGLAKNIQYF.

This chain uses TRBV6-5 with TRBJ2-1; TRBD2 is a possible D gene (6 bases). This CDR3 is 15 amino acids long. V lost 1 base, J lost 3 bases, and 10 bases lay in between. CDR1 MNHEY and CDR2 SVGAGI come from the germline V gene. The CDR3 protein is CASSYYLTSYNEQFF. In DNA form, the CDR3 reads TGTGCCAGCAGTTACTACCTGACTAGCTACAATGAGCAGTTCTTC.